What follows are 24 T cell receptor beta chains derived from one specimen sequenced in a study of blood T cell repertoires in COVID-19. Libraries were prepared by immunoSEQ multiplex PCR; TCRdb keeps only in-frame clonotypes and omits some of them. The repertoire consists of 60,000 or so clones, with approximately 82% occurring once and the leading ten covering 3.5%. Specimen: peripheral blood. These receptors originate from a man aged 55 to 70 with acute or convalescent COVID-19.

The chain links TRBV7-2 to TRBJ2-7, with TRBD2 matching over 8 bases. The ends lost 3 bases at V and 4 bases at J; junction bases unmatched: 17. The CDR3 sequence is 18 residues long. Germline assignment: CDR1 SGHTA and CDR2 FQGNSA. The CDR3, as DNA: TGTGCCAGCAGCTTCCGAGGGGTTGGAGCGGGGGAGGGGTACGAGCAGTACTTC. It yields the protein CASSFRGVGAGEGYEQYF.

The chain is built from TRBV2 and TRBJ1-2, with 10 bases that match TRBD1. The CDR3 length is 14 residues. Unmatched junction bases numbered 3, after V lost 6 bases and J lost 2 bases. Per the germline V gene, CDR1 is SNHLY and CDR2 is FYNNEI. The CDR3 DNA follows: TGTGCCAGCAGAAAGGGACAGGGGAACTATGGCTACACCTTC. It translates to CASRKGQGNYGYTF.

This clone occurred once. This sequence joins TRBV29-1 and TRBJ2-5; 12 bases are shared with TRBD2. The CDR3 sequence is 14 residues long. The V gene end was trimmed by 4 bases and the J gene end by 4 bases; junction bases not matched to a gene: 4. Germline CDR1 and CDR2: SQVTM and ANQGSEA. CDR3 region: CSVGLAGVGETQYF. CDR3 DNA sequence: TGCAGCGTTGGACTAGCGGGGGTAGGAGAGACCCAGTACTTC.

The CDR3 DNA sequence: TGTGCCAGCAGCGAGTCTAATGAGCAGTTCTTC. It specifies CASSESNEQFF. The V and J genes are TRBV5-6 and TRBJ2-1; no clear D gene. The germline V and J ends were trimmed by 4 bases and 7 bases, with 6 bases remaining between them. CDR1 SGHDT and CDR2 YYEEEE come from the germline V gene. This CDR3 is built from 11 residues. The variable domain in full, with the rest retrieved from reference TRBV5-6 and TRBJ2-1, is DAGVTQSPTHLIKTRGQQVTLRCSPKSGHDTVSWYQQALGQGPQFIFQYYEEEERQRGNFPDRFSGHQFPNYSSELNVNALLLGDSALYLCASSESNEQFFGPGTRLTVL.

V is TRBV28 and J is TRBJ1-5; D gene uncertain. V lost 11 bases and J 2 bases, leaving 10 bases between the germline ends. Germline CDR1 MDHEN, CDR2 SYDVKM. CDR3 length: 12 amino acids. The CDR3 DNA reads TGTGCCTCCCTTCGGGGCAATCAGCCCCAGCATTTT. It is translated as CASLRGNQPQHF.

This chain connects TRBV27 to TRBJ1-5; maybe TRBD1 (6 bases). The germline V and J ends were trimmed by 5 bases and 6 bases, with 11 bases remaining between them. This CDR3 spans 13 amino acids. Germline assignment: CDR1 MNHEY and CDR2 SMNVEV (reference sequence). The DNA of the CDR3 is TGTGCCAGCAGTCATCAGGGGTTTCAGCCCCAGCATTTT. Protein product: CASSHQGFQPQHF.

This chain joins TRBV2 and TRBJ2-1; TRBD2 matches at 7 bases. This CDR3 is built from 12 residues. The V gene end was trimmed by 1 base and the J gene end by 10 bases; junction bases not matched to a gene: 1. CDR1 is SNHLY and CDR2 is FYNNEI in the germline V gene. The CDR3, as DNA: TGTGCCAGCAGTGAAGAGCGGGGCGAGCAGTTCTTC. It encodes CASSEERGEQFF.

This chain's CDR3 is CASSLNRDTEAFF. The CDR3 DNA follows: TGTGCCAGCTCCCTGAACAGGGACACTGAAGCTTTCTTT. The V call is TRBV18, the J call TRBJ1-1; D perhaps matches TRBD1 (6 bases). In germline, CDR1 is KGHSH, CDR2 LQKENI. CDR3 length: 13 amino acids. V dropped 6 bases and J dropped 3 bases, with 11 bases sitting between them. The full variable domain, in which reference TRBV18 and TRBJ1-1 provide the parts outside the CDR3, is NAGVMQNPRHLVRRRGQEARLRCSPMKGHSHVYWYRQLPEEGLKFMVYLQKENIIDESGMPKERFSAEFPKEGPSILRIQQVVRGDSAAYFCASSLNRDTEAFFGQGTRLTVV.

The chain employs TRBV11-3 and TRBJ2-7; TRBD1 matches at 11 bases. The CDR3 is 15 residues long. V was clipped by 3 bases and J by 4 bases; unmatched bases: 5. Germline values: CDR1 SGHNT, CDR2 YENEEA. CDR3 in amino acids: CASSFMGQGGYEQYF. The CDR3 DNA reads TGTGCCAGCAGCTTCATGGGACAGGGGGGTTACGAGCAGTACTTC.

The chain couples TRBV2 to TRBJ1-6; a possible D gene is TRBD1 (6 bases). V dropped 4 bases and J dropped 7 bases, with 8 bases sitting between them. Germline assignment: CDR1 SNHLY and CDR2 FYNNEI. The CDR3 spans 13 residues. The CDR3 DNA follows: TGTGCCAGCAGTGGGACAGCCAATTCACCCCTCCACTTT. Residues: CASSGTANSPLHF.

The DNA for the CDR3 is TGCGCCAGCAGCCCTGGGACAGCTAGCACAGATACGCAGTATTTT. It translates to CASSPGTASTDTQYF. V and J are TRBV4-1 and TRBJ2-3, with TRBD1 identical over 7 bases. CDR1 and CDR2 (germline): MGHRA, YSYEKL. The CDR3 loop spans 15 amino acids. V dropped 4 bases and J dropped 0; count of bases not matched to a gene: 4.

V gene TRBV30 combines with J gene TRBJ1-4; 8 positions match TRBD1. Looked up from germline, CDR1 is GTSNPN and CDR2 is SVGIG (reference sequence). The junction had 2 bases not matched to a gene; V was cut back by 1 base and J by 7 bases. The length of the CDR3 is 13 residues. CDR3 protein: CAWSEQGGEKLFF. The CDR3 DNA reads TGTGCCTGGAGTGAACAGGGGGGTGAAAAACTGTTTTTT.

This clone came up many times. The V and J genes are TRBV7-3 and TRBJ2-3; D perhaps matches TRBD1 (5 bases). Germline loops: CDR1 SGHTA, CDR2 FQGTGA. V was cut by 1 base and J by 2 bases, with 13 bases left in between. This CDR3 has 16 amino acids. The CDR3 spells CASSLNSGQFTDTQYF. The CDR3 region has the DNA TGTGCCAGCAGCTTAAACAGTGGACAATTCACAGATACGCAGTATTTT. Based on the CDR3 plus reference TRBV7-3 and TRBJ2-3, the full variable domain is GAGVSQTPSNKVTEKGKYVELRCDPISGHTALYWYRQSLGQGPEFLIYFQGTGAADDSGLPNDRFFAVRPEGSVSTLKIQRTERGDSAVYLCASSLNSGQFTDTQYFGPGTRLTVL.

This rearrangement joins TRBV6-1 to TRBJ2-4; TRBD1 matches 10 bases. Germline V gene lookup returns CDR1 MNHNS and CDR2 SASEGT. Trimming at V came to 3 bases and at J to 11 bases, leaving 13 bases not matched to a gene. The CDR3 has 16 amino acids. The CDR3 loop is CASSERTGGLGGVQYF. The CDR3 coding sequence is TGTGCCAGCAGTGAGAGGACAGGGGGGCTTGGGGGAGTTCAGTACTTC.

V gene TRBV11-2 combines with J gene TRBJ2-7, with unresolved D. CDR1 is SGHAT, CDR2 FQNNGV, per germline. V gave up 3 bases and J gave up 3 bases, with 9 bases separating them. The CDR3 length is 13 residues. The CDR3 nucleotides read TGTGCCAGCAGCTTTGGCAGGTACTACGAGCAGTACTTC. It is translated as CASSFGRYYEQYF.

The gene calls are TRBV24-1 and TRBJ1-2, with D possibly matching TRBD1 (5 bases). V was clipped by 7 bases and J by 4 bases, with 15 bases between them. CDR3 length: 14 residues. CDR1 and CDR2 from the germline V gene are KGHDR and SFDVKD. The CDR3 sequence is CATRADSFPYGYTF. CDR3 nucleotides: TGTGCCACCAGGGCCGACAGTTTTCCCTATGGCTACACCTTC.

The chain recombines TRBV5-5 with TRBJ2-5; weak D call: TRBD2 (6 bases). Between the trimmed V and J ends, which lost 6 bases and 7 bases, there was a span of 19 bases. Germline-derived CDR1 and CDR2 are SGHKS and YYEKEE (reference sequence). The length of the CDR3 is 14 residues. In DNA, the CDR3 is TGTGCCAGCACCCCCTGGCGGGGTGCGGCGACCCAGTACTTC. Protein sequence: CASTPWRGAATQYF.

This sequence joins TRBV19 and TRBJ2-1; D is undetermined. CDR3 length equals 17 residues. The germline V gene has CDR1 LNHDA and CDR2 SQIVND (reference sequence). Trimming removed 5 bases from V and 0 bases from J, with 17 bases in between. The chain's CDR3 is CASSSTSAPSSYNEQFF. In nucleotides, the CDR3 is TGTGCCAGTAGTTCAACGTCGGCCCCTAGCTCCTACAATGAGCAGTTCTTC. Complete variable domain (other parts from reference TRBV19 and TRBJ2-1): DGGITQSPKYLFRKEGQNVTLSCEQNLNHDAMYWYRQDPGQGLRLIYYSQIVNDFQKGDIAEGYSVSREKKESFPLTVTSAQKNPTAFYLCASSSTSAPSSYNEQFFGPGTRLTVL.

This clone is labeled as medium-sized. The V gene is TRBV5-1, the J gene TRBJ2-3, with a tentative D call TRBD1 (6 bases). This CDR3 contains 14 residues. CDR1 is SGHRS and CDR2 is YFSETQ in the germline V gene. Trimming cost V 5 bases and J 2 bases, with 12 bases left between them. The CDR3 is CASSYGQPTDTQYF. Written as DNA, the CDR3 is TGCGCCAGCAGTTACGGACAGCCCACAGATACGCAGTATTTT.

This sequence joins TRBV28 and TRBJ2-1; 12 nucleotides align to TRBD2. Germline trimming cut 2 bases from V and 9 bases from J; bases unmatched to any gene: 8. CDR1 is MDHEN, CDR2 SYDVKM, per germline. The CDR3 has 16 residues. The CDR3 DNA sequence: TGTGCCAGCAGTTTAGTACTAGCGGGGGGAATGGGTGAGCAGTTCTTC. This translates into CASSLVLAGGMGEQFF.

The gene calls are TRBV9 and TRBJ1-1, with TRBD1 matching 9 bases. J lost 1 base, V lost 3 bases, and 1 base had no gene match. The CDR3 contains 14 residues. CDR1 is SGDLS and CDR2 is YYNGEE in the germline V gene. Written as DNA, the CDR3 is TGTGCCAGCAGCGGGGGACAGGGGAACACTGAAGCTTTCTTT. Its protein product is CASSGGQGNTEAFF.

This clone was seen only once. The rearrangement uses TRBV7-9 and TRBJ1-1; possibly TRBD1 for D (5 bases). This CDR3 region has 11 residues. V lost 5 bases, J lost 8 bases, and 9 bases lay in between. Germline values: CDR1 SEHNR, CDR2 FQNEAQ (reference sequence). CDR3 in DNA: TGTGCCAGCAGCCTGGGGGGAGAAGCTTTCTTT. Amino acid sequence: CASSLGGEAFF.

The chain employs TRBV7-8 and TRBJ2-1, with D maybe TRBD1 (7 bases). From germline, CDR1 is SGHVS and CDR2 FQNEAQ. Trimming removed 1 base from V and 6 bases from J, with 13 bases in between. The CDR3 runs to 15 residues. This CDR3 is CASSLGGTAINEQFF. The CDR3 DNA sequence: TGTGCCAGCAGCTTAGGCGGGACAGCCATCAATGAGCAGTTCTTC.

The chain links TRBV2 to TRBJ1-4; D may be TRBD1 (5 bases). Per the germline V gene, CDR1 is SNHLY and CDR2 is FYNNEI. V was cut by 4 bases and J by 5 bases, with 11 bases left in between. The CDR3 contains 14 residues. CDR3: CASSGISGNEKLFF. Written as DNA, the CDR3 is TGTGCCAGCAGTGGAATATCAGGGAATGAAAAACTGTTTTTT.